This T cell receptor beta chain was recovered during a study of beta chain features in type 1 diabetes. Expressed TCRB transcripts were sequenced, since all the RNA that had been isolated was reverse transcribed. It was found that naive, central memory and regulatory T cell samples averaged around 3.8 million reads. Generated by immunoSEQ multiplex PCR, the TCRdb table keeps only in-frame clones and is missing some. This sample has fewer than 500,000 clones, with approximately 15% found just once. This clone was recorded a few times. The target antigen is unknown. Within the sample, other DNA sequences also encode this same CDR3. Whole-study results and caveats: Diminished insertions and augmented deletions at VDJ junctions characterized type 1 diabetes patients.

The CDR3 loop spans 14 amino acids. CDR1 is MGHRA and CDR2 is YSYEKL in the germline V gene. J lost 4 bases, V lost 1 base, and 2 bases had no gene match. The J gene is TRBJ2-5, the V gene TRBV4-1; 8 bases are shared with TRBD2. The sample taken for sequencing was naive CD4+ T cells from blood. The clonotype originates from a man between 25 and 39 years old in good health. CDR3 DNA: TGCGCCAGCAGCCAAGCTAGCGGGCGAGAGACCCAGTACTTC. It translates to CASSQASGRETQYF.